This T cell receptor (beta chain) was identified during a study of T cell responses to AZD1222 COVID-19 vaccine. Measured with immunoSEQ multiplex PCR; TCRdb has only the in-frame clones, and not every one. The data contain 65,000 to 70,000 clones, around four fifths of them seen just once; the ten biggest clones take up over 10%. Only one count was recorded for this clone. CDR1 is SGHVS, CDR2 FQNEAQ, per germline. Trimming shortened V by 1 base and J by 6 bases, and 12 bases separated the two germline ends. This CDR3 comprises 15 residues. The chain employs TRBV7-8 and TRBJ1-4; D not resolved. Sequencing was performed on peripheral blood, taken on day 0 of AZD1222 vaccination. This clonotype originated in an adult in good health. This chain's CDR3 is CASSLGLTGDEKLFF. The CDR3 nucleotides are TGTGCCAGCAGCTTAGGACTGACGGGTGATGAAAAACTGTTTTTT.